One and the same sample provided the 8 T cell receptor beta chains below, sequenced in a study of blood T cell repertoires in COVID-19. Data came from immunoSEQ multiplex PCR; TCRdb stores just in-frame clones and leaves some out. Of around 120,000 clones in the sample, around 87% were seen once. The sample taken for sequencing was peripheral blood. These receptors came from a man aged 45-60 years with acute or convalescent COVID-19.

The chain combines TRBV6-5 with TRBJ2-5; TRBD1 is a possible D gene (6 bases). The CDR3 has 14 residues. Germline V gene sequence: CDR1 MNHEY, CDR2 SVGAGI. The ends were cut back, 3 bases at V and 4 bases at J, with 12 bases in the middle. The CDR3 reads CASSYQGLGETQYF. CDR3 sequence (DNA): TGTGCCAGCAGTTATCAGGGGCTGGGAGAGACCCAGTACTTC.

The chain carries TRBV27 and TRBJ2-1; possibly TRBD2 for D (6 bases). V was cut by 4 bases and J by 5 bases, with 12 bases left in between. This CDR3 has 14 residues. Looked up from germline, CDR1 is MNHEY and CDR2 is SMNVEV (reference sequence). CDR3: CASSYSSVDNEQFF. The CDR3 region has the DNA TGTGCCAGCAGTTACTCTAGCGTGGACAATGAGCAGTTCTTC.

V usage is TRBV5-6 and J usage is TRBJ1-2, with 9 bases fitting TRBD1. V trimming: 3 bases; J trimming: 5 bases; junction bases outside the gene matches: 11. CDR1 and CDR2 (germline): SGHDT, YYEEEE. The CDR3 consists of 16 residues. This CDR3 reads CASSYHRDRDNYGYTF. The CDR3 DNA reads TGTGCCAGCAGCTATCATCGGGACAGGGATAATTATGGCTACACCTTC.

The chain is built from TRBV7-2 and TRBJ2-4, with D possibly being TRBD1 (5 bases). V dropped 5 bases and J dropped 5 bases, with 16 bases sitting between them. The CDR3 runs 15 residues. Germline CDR1 and CDR2: SGHTA and FQGNSA. The CDR3 DNA reads as TGTGCCAGCAGCCCTACCACAGCAGGGCAAAACATTCAGTACTTC. Translated: CASSPTTAGQNIQYF.

The J gene is TRBJ2-1, the V gene TRBV5-4; weak D call: TRBD1 (6 bases). CDR1 SGHNT and CDR2 YYREEE come from the germline V gene (reference sequence). Trimming stripped 7 bases from V and 5 bases from J, with 13 bases between. This CDR3 region has 13 residues. The CDR3 coding sequence is TGTGCCAGCTTCAGGGGTAATGACAATGAGCAGTTCTTC. Translation: CASFRGNDNEQFF.

The chain has TRBV10-3 and TRBJ1-2, with TRBD1 as a possible D gene (5 bases). The length of the CDR3 is 17 residues. Germline CDR1 reads ENHRY; CDR2 reads SYGVKD. V dropped 0 bases and J dropped 2 bases, with 16 bases sitting between them. CDR3 DNA: TGTGCCATCAGTGAGTCCGGCAGGGCCCTGCGAAACTATGGCTACACCTTC. This translates into CAISESGRALRNYGYTF.

The V gene is TRBV2, the J gene TRBJ2-1; D uncertain. Trimming shortened V by 6 bases and J by 2 bases, and 17 bases separated the two germline ends. CDR1 SNHLY and CDR2 FYNNEI come from the germline V gene. The CDR3 has 16 residues. This CDR3 is CASRPPSFLTYNEQFF. The CDR3 DNA follows: TGTGCCAGCAGGCCCCCTAGTTTCCTTACCTACAATGAGCAGTTCTTC.

V usage is TRBV4-2 and J usage is TRBJ2-7; TRBD2 matches at 14 bases. The junction had 9 bases not matched to a gene; V was cut back by 1 base and J by 1 base. The V gene's germline CDR1 is LGHNA and CDR2 YNFKEQ. The CDR3 is 19 amino acids. The CDR3 DNA sequence: TGTGCCAGCAGCCAAGGACTGGGACTAGCGGGAGCGGTTTCCTACGAGCAGTACTTC. Its translation is CASSQGLGLAGAVSYEQYF.